One sample yielded the 17 T cell receptor beta chains listed below, sequenced in a study of memory CD4+ T cells and cytomegalovirus serostatus. Single viable CD3+CD4+CD8-CD45RO+ cells were sorted as the memory CD4+ T cells. Method: immunoSEQ multiplex PCR; TCRdb's copy keeps in-frame clones and lacks some. The data show some 44,000 clones, under 85% seen once. Sequencing was done on a sample of memory CD4+ T cells from blood. The receptors were gathered from an adult in good health and CMV-seronegative.

J is TRBJ2-1 and V is TRBV6-1; D is unresolved. The CDR3 is 14 residues long. The germline V and J ends were trimmed by 7 bases and 0 bases, with 10 bases remaining between them. CDR1 and CDR2 from the germline V gene are MNHNS and SASEGT. The CDR3 region is CASIAVSSYNEQFF. For the CDR3, the DNA is TGTGCCAGCATTGCAGTGAGCTCCTACAATGAGCAGTTCTTC.

This rearrangement joins TRBV25-1 to TRBJ1-1; 8 bases fit TRBD1. The CDR3 covers 15 residues. Germline V lookup: CDR1 MGHDK, CDR2 SYGVNS. V lost 4 bases, J lost 4 bases, and 8 bases stayed unmatched. This CDR3 reads CASSARGREGTEAFF. The CDR3 DNA reads TGTGCCAGCAGTGCCAGGGGGCGGGAGGGCACTGAAGCTTTCTTT.

The CDR3 DNA reads as TGTGCCAGCAGTGAAGGGTCCGCTTCGGGTGAAAAACTGTTTTTT. It codes for CASSEGSASGEKLFF. The gene calls are TRBV6-1 and TRBJ1-4; no clear D gene. Looked up from germline, CDR1 is MNHNS and CDR2 is SASEGT. The CDR3 runs to 15 residues. The V gene lost 1 base and the J gene lost 7 bases, with 13 bases spanning the gap.

The chain carries TRBV27 and TRBJ1-2; 8 nucleotides align to TRBD1. Per germline, CDR1 MNHEY and CDR2 SMNVEV (reference sequence). The CDR3 runs to 14 residues. Unmatched junction bases numbered 6, after V lost 5 bases and J lost 4 bases. The CDR3 sequence: CASSPGQAFYGYTF. CDR3 bases: TGTGCCAGCAGTCCGGGACAGGCGTTCTATGGCTACACCTTC.

V gene TRBV4-2 combines with J gene TRBJ2-5; 9 bases are a match to TRBD2. V was pared by 0 bases and J by 5 bases, with 7 bases of the junction left unmatched. This CDR3 comprises 16 residues. The germline gives CDR1 LGHNA, CDR2 YNFKEQ. The CDR3 DNA is TGTGCCAGCAGCCAAGAGGGTAGCGGGGGTGGCGAGACCCAGTACTTC. Translating gives CASSQEGSGGGETQYF.

The chain is built from TRBV10-3 and TRBJ1-2; D perhaps matches TRBD1 (6 bases). V was trimmed by 3 bases and J by 6 bases, leaving 23 bases between them. Per the germline V gene, CDR1 is ENHRY and CDR2 is SYGVKD. The CDR3 loop spans 17 amino acids. The CDR3 spells CAISEIRSGAGVHGYTF. DNA of the CDR3: TGTGCCATCAGTGAAATAAGGTCTGGGGCAGGGGTTCATGGCTACACCTTC.

This clone was observed many times. The CDR3 sequence: CASSPPGPHYGYTF. The CDR3 nucleotides read TGTGCCAGCTCACCGCCGGGCCCCCACTATGGCTACACCTTC. This rearrangement joins TRBV18 to TRBJ1-2; D call uncertain. CDR1 and CDR2 from the germline V gene are KGHSH and LQKENI. The V gene lost 3 bases and the J gene lost 3 bases, with 11 bases spanning the gap. The CDR3 spans 14 residues. Variable domain in full (rest from reference TRBV18 and TRBJ1-2): NAGVMQNPRHLVRRRGQEARLRCSPMKGHSHVYWYRQLPEEGLKFMVYLQKENIIDESGMPKERFSAEFPKEGPSILRIQQVVRGDSAAYFCASSPPGPHYGYTFGSGTRLTVV.

To note about this clone: One junction end does not reproduce the germline sequence, and a read error may be involved. The CDR3 bases are TGCGCCAGCACCTTGAACCTACGCACGGCAGATACGCAGTATTTT. As protein: CASTLNLRTADTQYF. V usage is TRBV5-1 and J usage is TRBJ2-3; D remains unclear. The CDR3 runs to 15 residues. The germline V gene encodes CDR1 SGHRS and CDR2 YFSETQ.

This clone appeared once. The chain is built from TRBV6-7 and TRBJ2-7; maybe TRBD1 (6 bases). TRBV6-7 is labeled an ORF, and its function is uncertain. V was clipped by 0 bases and J by 0 bases, with 12 bases between them. The CDR3 totals 16 residues. The CDR3 region is CASSYSRQGPSYEQYF. CDR3 sequence (DNA): TGTGCCAGCAGTTACTCGAGGCAGGGGCCCTCCTACGAGCAGTACTTC.

This clone was seen a few times. The chain carries TRBV18 and TRBJ1-1; TRBD1 aligns across 7 bases. The junction had 10 bases not matched to a gene; V was cut back by 3 bases and J by 0 bases. This CDR3 has 17 amino acids. Germline CDR1 reads KGHSH; CDR2 reads LQKENI. The CDR3 protein is CASSPLPTGTVNTEAFF. Here the CDR3 DNA reads TGTGCCAGCTCACCCCTCCCCACCGGGACAGTGAACACTGAAGCTTTCTTT.

The chain carries TRBV5-1 and TRBJ1-2; D is uncertain. Trimming stripped 0 bases from V and 3 bases from J, with 9 bases between. Germline values: CDR1 SGHRS, CDR2 YFSETQ. The CDR3 contains 14 residues. The CDR3 DNA reads TGCGCCAGCAGCTTGGTCGGTCACGACTATGGCTACACCTTC. This gives the protein CASSLVGHDYGYTF.

The CDR3 DNA sequence: TGTGCCAGTAGTATAGATCGCGCACTTTCAGGGGATGAAAAACTGTTTTTT. Its translation is CASSIDRALSGDEKLFF. The genes are TRBV19 and TRBJ1-4, with D possibly TRBD1 on 6 matching bases. Germline V lookup: CDR1 LNHDA, CDR2 SQIVND (reference sequence). CDR3 length: 17 amino acids. V was pared by 0 bases and J by 6 bases, with 17 bases between.

The V and J genes are TRBV10-2 and TRBJ1-3; 7 positions agree with TRBD1. This CDR3 has 14 amino acids. J was trimmed by 4 bases and V by 5 bases; bases with no gene match: 5. Per the germline V gene, CDR1 is WSHSY and CDR2 is SAAADI. Here the CDR3 DNA reads TGCGCCAGCAGTTATGGACAGGAAGGAAACACCATATATTTT. This sequence encodes CASSYGQEGNTIYF.

V is TRBV4-2 and J is TRBJ2-3; possibly TRBD2 for D (5 bases). The germline V gene has CDR1 LGHNA and CDR2 YNFKEQ. The CDR3 is 18 residues long. The V end lost 0 bases, the J end lost 4 bases, and 20 bases lay between the germline ends. Here the CDR3 DNA reads TGTGCCAGCAGCCAAGAGCTCCGGGGAGCAGGCACATCAGATACGCAGTATTTT. Translated: CASSQELRGAGTSDTQYF.

J is TRBJ2-1 and V is TRBV7-9, with D hard to call. The CDR3 consists of 12 residues. V lost 3 bases, J lost 14 bases, and 14 bases lay in between. Germline V CDR1 and CDR2: SEHNR, FQNEAQ (reference sequence). The DNA for the CDR3 is TGTGCCAGCAGCTTGGAGTTTGAAGGGAAGTTCTTC. It yields the protein CASSLEFEGKFF. Full variable domain (remainder filled in from reference TRBV7-9 and TRBJ2-1): DTGVSQNPRHKITKRGQNVTFRCDPISEHNRLYWYRQTLGQGPEFLTYFQNEAQLEKSRLLSDRFSAERPKGSFSTLEIQRTEQGDSAMYLCASSLEFEGKFFGPGTRLTVL.

The J gene is TRBJ2-3, the V gene TRBV4-2; 7 bases are shared with TRBD2. V dropped 2 bases and J dropped 2; count of bases not matched to a gene: 10. The V gene's germline CDR1 is LGHNA and CDR2 YNFKEQ. The CDR3 has 17 residues. The chain's CDR3 is CASSQRGTGTTTDTQYF. The CDR3 nucleotides are TGTGCCAGCAGCCAAAGGGGAACCGGGACTACCACAGATACGCAGTATTTT.

The V call is TRBV4-1, the J call TRBJ2-5; TRBD2 matches 10 bases. Germline V lookup: CDR1 MGHRA, CDR2 YSYEKL. The V segment lost 5 bases and the J segment 7 bases; nucleotides outside the gene matches: 10. This CDR3 comprises 15 residues. As DNA, the CDR3 is TGCGCCAGCAGCTCGATAGCGGGGGGCTTAGGGACCCAGTACTTC. This codes for CASSSIAGGLGTQYF.